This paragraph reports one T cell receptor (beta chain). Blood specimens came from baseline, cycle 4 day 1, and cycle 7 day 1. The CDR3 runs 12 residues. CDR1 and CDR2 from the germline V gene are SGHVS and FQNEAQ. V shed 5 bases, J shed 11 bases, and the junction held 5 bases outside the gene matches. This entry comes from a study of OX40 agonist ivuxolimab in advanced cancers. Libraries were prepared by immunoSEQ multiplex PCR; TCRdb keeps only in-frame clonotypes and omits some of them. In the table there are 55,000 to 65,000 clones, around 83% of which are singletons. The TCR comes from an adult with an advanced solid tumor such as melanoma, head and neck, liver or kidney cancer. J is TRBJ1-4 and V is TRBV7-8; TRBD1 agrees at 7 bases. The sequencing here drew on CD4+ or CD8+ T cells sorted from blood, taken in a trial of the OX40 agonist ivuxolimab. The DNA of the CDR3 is TGTGCCAGCAGCCCGACAGGGATTAAACTGTTTTTT. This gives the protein CASSPTGIKLFF. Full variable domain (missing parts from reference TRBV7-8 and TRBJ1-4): GAGVSQSPRYKVAKRGQDVALRCDPISGHVSLFWYQQALGQGPEFLTYFQNEAQLDKSGLPSDRFFAERPEGSVSTLKIQRTQQEDSAVYLCASSPTGIKLFFGSGTQLSVL.